This TCR beta chain emerged from a study of CD8 T cells in ankylosing spondylitis. Overall study findings and caveats: Some motif variants had been reported before (in reactive arthritis synovial fluid and blood). As reported, disease-linked clones showed significant enrichment in matched ankylosing spondylitis synovial fluid. Ankylosing spondylitis blood seemed to carry a telltale TCR beta motif made of fewer than 10 highly homologous variants.

V lost 5 bases, J lost 4 bases, and 8 bases lay in between. Germline assignment: CDR1 MNHEY and CDR2 SMNVEV (reference sequence). This CDR3 has 13 amino acids. With respect to this clonotype: Its antigen is undetermined.

It was by quantitative 5'-RACE with molecular barcodes that TCR beta libraries were made. A single record per CDR3 protein comes from TCRdb applying MiXCR to the 5' RACE reads. The repertoire includes over 700,000 distinct CDR3 sequences, roughly 19% of them detected once, and 15% to 20% sits in the top ten. The sequence came from a male donor with ankylosing spondylitis. Sequencing input: blood, either unsorted or a sorted T cell fraction (not recorded which). The rearrangement joins TRBV27 to TRBJ2-2; D perhaps matches TRBD2 (5 bases). Here the CDR3 reads CASSLTTTGELFF. The CDR3 coding sequence is TGTGCCAGCAGTCTGACTACCACCGGGGAGCTGTTTTTT.